This TCR beta chain was sequenced in a study of T-cell reconstitution after alpha-beta-depleted transplantation in children. CDR3 length: 13 amino acids. Trimming took 5 bases from V and 4 from J, leaving 11 bases between them. It was with unique molecular identifiers that the TCRbeta library was prepared. TCRdb re-called the PCR reads through MiXCR, storing one row per CDR3 protein. The table lists approximately 270,000 distinct CDR3 sequences, about 10% of them singletons. This clonotype was seen at least ten times. Sequences were derived from PBMCs from the stem cell graft donor, sampled from the stem cell graft. The clonotype comes from a human donor who donated a stem cell graft to a child with SCID. The chain recombines TRBV12-3 or TRBV12-4 with TRBJ1-1; unclear D gene. CDR3 DNA: TGTGCCAGCAGTCCCTTGGAAGGCACTGAAGCTTTCTTT. This translates into CASSPLEGTEAFF.